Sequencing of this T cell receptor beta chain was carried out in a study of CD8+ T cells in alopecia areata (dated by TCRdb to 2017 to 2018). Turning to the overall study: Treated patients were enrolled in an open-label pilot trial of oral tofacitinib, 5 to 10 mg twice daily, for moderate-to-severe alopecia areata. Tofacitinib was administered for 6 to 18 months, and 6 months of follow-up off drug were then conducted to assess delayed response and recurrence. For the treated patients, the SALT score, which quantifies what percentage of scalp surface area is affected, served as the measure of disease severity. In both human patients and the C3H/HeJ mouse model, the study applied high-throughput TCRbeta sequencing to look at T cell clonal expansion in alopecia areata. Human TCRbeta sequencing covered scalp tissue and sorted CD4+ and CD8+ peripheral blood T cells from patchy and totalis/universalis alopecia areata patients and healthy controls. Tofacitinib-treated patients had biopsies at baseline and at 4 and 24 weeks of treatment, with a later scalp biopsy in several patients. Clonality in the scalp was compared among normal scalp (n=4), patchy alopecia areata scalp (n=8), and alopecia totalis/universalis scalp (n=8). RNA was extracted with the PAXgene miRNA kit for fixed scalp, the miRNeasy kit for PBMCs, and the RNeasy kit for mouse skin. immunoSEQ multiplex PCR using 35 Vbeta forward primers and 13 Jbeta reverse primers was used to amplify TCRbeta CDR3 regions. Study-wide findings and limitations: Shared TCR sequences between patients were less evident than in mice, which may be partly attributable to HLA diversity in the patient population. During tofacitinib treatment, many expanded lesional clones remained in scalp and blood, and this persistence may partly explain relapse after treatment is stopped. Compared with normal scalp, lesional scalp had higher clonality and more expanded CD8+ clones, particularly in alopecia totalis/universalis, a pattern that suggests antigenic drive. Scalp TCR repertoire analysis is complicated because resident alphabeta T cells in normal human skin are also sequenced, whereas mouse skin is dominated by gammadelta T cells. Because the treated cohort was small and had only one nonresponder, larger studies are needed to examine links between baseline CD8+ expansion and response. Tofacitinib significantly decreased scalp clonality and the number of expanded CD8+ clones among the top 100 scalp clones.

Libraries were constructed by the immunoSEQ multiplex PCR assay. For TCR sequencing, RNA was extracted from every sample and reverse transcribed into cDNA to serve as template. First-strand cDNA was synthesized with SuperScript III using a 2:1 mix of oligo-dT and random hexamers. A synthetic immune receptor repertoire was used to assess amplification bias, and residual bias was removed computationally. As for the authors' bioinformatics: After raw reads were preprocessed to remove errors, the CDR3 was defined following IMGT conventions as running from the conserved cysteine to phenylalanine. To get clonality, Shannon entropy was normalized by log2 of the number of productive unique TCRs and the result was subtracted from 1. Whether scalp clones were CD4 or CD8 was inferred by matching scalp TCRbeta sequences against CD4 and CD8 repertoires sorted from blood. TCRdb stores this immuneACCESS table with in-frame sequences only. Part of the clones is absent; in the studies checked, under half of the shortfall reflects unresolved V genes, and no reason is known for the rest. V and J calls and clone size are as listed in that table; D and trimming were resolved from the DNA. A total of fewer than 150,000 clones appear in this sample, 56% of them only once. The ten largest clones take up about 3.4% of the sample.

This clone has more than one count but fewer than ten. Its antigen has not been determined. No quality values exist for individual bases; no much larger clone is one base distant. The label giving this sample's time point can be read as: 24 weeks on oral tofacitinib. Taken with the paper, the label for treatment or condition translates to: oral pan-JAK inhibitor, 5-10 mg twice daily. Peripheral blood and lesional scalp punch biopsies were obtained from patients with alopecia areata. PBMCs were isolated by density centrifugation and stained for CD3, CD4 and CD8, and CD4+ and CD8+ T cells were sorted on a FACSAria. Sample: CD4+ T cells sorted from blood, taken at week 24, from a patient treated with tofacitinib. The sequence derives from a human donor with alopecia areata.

The DNA sequence is given as TGTGCCAGCAGCCCAGACATAAGCTCCTACAATGAGCAGTTCTTC. Translation gives CASSPDISSYNEQFF. The rearrangement combines TRBV13 with TRBJ2-1, with the D gene call left open. V is cut by 5 bases and J by 0 bases, and the space between the germline ends is 11 bases. The CDR3 covers 15 residues, taking in both the cysteine and the phenylalanine. Kept here is only the CDR3 DNA, which spans 45 bases and is read in frame from base 1. As encoded in the germline V gene (reference sequence), CDR1 is PRHDT while CDR2 is FYEKMQ. The CDR3, completed at both ends by the reference TRBV13 and TRBJ2-1 genes, gives the full variable domain AAGVIQSPRHLIKEKRETATLKCYPIPRHDTVYWYQQGPGQDPQFLISFYEKMQSDKGSIPDRFSAQQFSDYHSELNMSSLELGDSALYFCASSPDISSYNEQFFGPGTRLTVL.